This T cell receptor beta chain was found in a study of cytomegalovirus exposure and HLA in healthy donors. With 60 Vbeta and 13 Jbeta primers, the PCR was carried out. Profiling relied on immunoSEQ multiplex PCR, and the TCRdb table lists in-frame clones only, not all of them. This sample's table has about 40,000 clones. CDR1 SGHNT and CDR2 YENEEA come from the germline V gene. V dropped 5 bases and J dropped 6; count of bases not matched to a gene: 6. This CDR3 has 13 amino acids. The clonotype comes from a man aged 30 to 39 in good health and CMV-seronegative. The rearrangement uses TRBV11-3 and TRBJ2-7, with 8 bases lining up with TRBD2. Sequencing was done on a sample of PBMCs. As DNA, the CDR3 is TGTGCCAGCAGCCAAGACCGGGGGGGCGAGCAGTACTTC. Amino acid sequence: CASSQDRGGEQYF.